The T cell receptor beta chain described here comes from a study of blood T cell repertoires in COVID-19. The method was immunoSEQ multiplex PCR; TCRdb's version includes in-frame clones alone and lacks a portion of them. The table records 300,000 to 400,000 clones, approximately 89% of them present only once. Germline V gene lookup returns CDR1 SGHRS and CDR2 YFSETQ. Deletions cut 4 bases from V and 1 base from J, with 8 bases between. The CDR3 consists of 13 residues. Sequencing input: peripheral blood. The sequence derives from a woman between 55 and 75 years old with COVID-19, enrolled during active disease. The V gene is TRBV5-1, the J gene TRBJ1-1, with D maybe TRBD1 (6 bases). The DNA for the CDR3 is TGCGCCAGCAGCCAGGGGAAGAACACTGAAGCTTTCTTT. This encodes CASSQGKNTEAFF.